These 8 T cell receptor beta chains were sequenced from one sample in a study of regulatory T cells in long-lasting Graves disease. Time point meaning: newly diagnosed GD, antithyroid drugs for less than 3 months. PBMC RNA was the source of the TCR library. Researchers made TCR beta libraries by using iRepertoire HTBI primers and running Arm-PCR on CDR3 regions. TCRdb fed the multiplex PCR reads into MiXCR, producing one record per CDR3 protein. The sample includes approximately 300,000 distinct CDR3 sequences, 15% to 20% of them seen just once. The starting material was peripheral blood mononuclear cells (PBMCs), obtained at new diagnosis, from a patient treated with antithyroid drugs. The receptor set was obtained from a female donor with Graves disease.

In this sample, this clonotype turned up many times. The CDR3 spells CASKEFRYNEQFF. CDR3 sequence (DNA): TGTGCCAGCAAAGAGTTCAGGTACAATGAGCAGTTCTTC. The chain uses TRBV6-1 and TRBJ2-1; D not resolved. V lost 7 bases to trimming and J lost 4 bases, with 11 bases between them. Germline V gives CDR1 MNHNS, CDR2 SASEGT. This CDR3 comprises 13 residues.

The chain is built from TRBV9 and TRBJ2-1; D is undetermined. The germline gives CDR1 SGDLS, CDR2 YYNGEE. Trimming pared 3 bases from V and 3 bases from J, leaving 10 bases between. This CDR3 has 14 residues. Here the CDR3 reads CASSAKGFYNEQFF. CDR3 coding DNA: TGTGCCAGCAGCGCGAAGGGTTTCTACAATGAGCAGTTCTTC.

About this clonotype itself: The missing conserved phenylalanine or tryptophan at the end of this CDR3 makes a read error likely. The rearrangement links TRBV7-9 to TRBJ2-3; D unresolved. V lost 3 bases and J 4 bases, leaving 5 bases between the germline ends. This CDR3 contains 12 residues. Per germline, CDR1 SEHNR and CDR2 FQNEAQ (reference sequence). This CDR3 is CASSFASDTQYL. In DNA, the CDR3 is TGTGCCAGCAGCTTCGCTTCAGATACGCAGTATCTT.

This CDR3 is CASSDGWTGPGYTF. The CDR3 bases are TGTGCCAGCAGTGATGGGTGGACAGGGCCCGGCTACACCTTC. The V and J genes are TRBV6-2 or TRBV6-3 and TRBJ1-2; TRBD1 agrees at 8 bases. J lost 8 bases, V lost 5 bases, and 10 bases had no gene match. Germline V lookup: CDR1 MNHEY, CDR2 SVGEGT. The CDR3 runs to 14 residues.

This clonotype was recorded a few times. The chain joins TRBV20-1 to TRBJ2-2, with 7 bases fitting TRBD2. Trimming at V came to 0 bases and at J to 3 bases, leaving 4 bases not matched to a gene. CDR3 size: 15 residues. Looked up from germline, CDR1 is DFQATT and CDR2 is SNEGSKA (reference sequence). The CDR3 protein is CSARELAGDTGELFF. For the CDR3, the DNA is TGCAGTGCTAGAGAACTGGCGGGAGACACCGGGGAGCTGTTTTTT.

This clonotype was recorded a few times. The rearrangement uses TRBV6-5 and TRBJ2-3; the match to TRBD1 covers 10 bases. CDR1 and CDR2 (germline): MNHEY, SVGAGI. The CDR3 has 14 amino acids. J lost 8 bases, V lost 2 bases, and 4 bases had no gene match. This CDR3 reads CASSYDRGQGTQYF. CDR3 nucleotides: TGTGCCAGCAGTTACGACAGGGGGCAAGGTACGCAGTATTTT.

This clonotype was picked up many times. The rearrangement uses TRBV2 and TRBJ1-2, with D unresolved. The V end lost 3 bases, the J end lost 5 bases, and 7 bases lay between the germline ends. CDR3 length: 12 residues. CDR1 is SNHLY, CDR2 FYNNEI, per germline. CDR3 residues: CASSDSGYGYTF. The CDR3, as DNA: TGTGCCAGCAGTGATTCGGGGTATGGCTACACCTTC.

This clonotype was counted ten times or more. V is TRBV14 and J is TRBJ1-6; D call uncertain. Trimming stripped 0 bases from V and 10 bases from J, with 10 bases between. Germline V gene data show CDR1 as SGHDN and CDR2 as FVKESK. This CDR3 has 14 amino acids. The CDR3 DNA is TGTGCCAGCAGCCAAGAGTCTCAGCGGTCACCCCTCCACTTT. It codes for CASSQESQRSPLHF.